This T cell receptor (beta chain) was recorded in a study of glioma-infiltrating T cells after dendritic cell vaccination. Overall study findings and caveats: Higher pretreatment TIL content predicted longer progression-free time and survival.

Clones were sequenced by immunoSEQ multiplex PCR, and TCRdb holds only the in-frame ones, with some missing. The data contain roughly 98,000 clones, 70% to 90% of them singletons. J gave up 1 base and V 8 bases, and 26 bases lay outside the gene matches. The CDR3 consists of 21 residues. Germline values: CDR1 SQVTM, CDR2 ANQGSEA. This clone has only a few counts. As yet, its antigen is unknown. The genes are TRBV29-1 and TRBJ2-6; 7 bases are a match to TRBD2. The sample here was blood, taken before dendritic cell vaccination. This sequence originates from a human donor with glioblastoma. The CDR3 nucleotides are TGCAGCATCGACGATTTAGGTCGGGGCGGCACTAGCGCGTCTGGGGCCAACGTCCTGACTTTC. Amino acid sequence: CSIDDLGRGGTSASGANVLTF.